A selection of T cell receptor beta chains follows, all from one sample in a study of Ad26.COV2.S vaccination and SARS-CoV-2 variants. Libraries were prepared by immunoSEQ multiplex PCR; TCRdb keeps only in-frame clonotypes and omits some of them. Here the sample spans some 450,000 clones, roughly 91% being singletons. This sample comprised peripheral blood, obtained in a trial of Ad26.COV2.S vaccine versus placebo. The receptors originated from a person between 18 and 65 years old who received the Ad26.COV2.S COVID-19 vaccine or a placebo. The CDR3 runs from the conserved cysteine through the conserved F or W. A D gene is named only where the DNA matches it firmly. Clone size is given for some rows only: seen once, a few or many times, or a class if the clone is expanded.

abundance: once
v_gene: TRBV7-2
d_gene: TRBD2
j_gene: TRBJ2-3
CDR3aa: CASSHGVASGRAQDTQYF
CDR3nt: TGTGCCAGCAGTCACGGAGTGGCTAGCGGGAGGGCCCAGGATACGCAGTATTTT

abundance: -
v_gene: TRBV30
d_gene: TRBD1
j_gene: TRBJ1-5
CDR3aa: CAWSPGQGDQPQHF
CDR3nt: TGTGCCTGGAGCCCCGGACAGGGAGATCAGCCCCAGCATTTT

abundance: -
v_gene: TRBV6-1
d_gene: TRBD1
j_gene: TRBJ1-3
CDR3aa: CASSEVGQGNTIYF
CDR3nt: TGTGCCAGCAGTGAAGTGGGACAGGGAAACACCATATATTTT

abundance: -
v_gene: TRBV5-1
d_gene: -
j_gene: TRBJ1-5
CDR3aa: CASSLGGRENSNQPQHF
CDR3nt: TGCGCCAGCAGCTTGGGGGGCCGGGAGAATAGCAATCAGCCCCAGCATTTT

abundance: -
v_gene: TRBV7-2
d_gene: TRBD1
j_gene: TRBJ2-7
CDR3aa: CASSLAGGQKYF
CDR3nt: TGTGCCAGCAGCTTAGCAGGGGGACAGAAGTACTTC

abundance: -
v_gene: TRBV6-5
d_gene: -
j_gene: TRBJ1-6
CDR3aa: CASKPQGSYNSPLHF
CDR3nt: TGTGCCAGCAAACCCCAGGGGTCCTATAATTCACCCCTCCACTTT

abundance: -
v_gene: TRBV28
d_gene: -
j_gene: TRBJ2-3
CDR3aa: CASSFGLSEVPQYF
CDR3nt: TGTGCCAGCAGTTTTGGGCTAAGTGAGGTTCCGCAGTATTTT

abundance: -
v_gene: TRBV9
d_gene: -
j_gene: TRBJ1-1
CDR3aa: CASSAGRVNTEAFF
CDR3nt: TGTGCCAGCAGCGCTGGACGGGTGAACACTGAAGCTTTCTTT

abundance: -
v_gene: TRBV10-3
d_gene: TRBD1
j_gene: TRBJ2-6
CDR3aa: CAIAPGQGSSGANVLTF
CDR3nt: TGTGCCATCGCACCGGGACAGGGCTCCTCTGGGGCCAACGTCCTGACTTTC

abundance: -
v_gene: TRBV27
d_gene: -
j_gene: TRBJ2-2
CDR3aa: CASSLGWDTGELFF
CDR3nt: TGTGCCAGCAGTCTAGGGTGGGACACCGGGGAGCTGTTTTTT

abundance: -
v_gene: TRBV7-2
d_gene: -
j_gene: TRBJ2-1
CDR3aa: CASSLALSLNEQFF
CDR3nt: TGTGCCAGCAGCTTAGCGCTAAGTCTAAATGAGCAGTTCTTC

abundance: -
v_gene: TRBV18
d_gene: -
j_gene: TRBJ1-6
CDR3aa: CASSPIGVNSPLHF
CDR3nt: TGTGCCAGCTCACCAATCGGGGTTAATTCACCCCTCCACTTT

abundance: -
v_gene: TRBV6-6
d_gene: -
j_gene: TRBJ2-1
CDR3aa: CASSVLQGGNEQFF
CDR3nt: TGTGCCAGCAGTGTCCTTCAGGGCGGCAATGAGCAGTTCTTC

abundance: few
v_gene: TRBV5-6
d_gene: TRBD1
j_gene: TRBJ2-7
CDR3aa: CASSLERSSTGPYEQYF
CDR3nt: TGTGCCAGCAGCTTGGAAAGGTCGTCGACAGGGCCCTACGAGCAGTACTTC

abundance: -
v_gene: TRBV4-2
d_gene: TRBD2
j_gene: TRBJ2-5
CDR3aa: CASSRSLREGLWETQYF
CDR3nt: TGTGCCAGCAGCCGCTCTTTGCGGGAGGGCCTCTGGGAGACCCAGTACTTC

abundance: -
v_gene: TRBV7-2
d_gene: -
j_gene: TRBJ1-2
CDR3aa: CASSPGGSGYGYTF
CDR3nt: TGTGCCAGCAGCCCGGGGGGGTCTGGATATGGCTACACCTTC

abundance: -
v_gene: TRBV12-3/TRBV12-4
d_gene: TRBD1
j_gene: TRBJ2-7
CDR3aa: CASSRRTGNQYF
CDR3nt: TGTGCCAGCAGCCGGCGGACAGGGAATCAGTACTTC

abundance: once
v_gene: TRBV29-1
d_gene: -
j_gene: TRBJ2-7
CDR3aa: CSVAHRGRGGRKEQYF
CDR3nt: TGCAGCGTTGCCCATAGGGGGAGAGGGGGGAGGAAGGAGCAGTACTTC